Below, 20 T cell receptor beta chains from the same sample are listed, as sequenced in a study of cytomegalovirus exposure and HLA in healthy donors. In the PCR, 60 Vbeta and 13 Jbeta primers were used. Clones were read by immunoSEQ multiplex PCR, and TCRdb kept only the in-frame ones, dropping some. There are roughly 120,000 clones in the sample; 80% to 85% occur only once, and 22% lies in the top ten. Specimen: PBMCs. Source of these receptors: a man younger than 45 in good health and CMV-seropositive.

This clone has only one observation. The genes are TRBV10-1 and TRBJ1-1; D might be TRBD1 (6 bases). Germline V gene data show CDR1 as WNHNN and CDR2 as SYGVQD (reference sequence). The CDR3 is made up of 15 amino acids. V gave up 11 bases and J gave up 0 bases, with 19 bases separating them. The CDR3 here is CAGLLSDSMNTEAFF. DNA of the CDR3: TGCGCCGGCCTACTCTCGGACAGCATGAACACTGAAGCTTTCTTT.

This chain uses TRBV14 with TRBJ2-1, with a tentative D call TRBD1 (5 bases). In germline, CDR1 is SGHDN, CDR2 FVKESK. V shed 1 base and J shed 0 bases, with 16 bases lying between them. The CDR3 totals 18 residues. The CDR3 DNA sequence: TGTGCCAGCAGCCAAGGACTCCGACAGACAGACTCCTACAATGAGCAGTTCTTC. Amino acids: CASSQGLRQTDSYNEQFF. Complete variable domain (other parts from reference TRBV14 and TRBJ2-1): EAGVTQFPSHSVIEKGQTVTLRCDPISGHDNLYWYRRVMGKEIKFLLHFVKESKQDESGMPNNRFLAERTGGTYSTLKVQPAELEDSGVYFCASSQGLRQTDSYNEQFFGPGTRLTVL.

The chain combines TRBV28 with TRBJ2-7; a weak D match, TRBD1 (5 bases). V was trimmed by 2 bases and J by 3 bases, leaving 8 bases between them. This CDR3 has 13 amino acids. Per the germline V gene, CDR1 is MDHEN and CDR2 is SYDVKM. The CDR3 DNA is TGTGCCAGCAGTTTACCCACAGGCTACGAGCAGTACTTC. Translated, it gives CASSLPTGYEQYF.

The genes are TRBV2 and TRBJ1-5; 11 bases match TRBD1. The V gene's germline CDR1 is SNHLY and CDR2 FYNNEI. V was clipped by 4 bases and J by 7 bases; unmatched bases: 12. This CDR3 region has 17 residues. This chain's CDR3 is CASSALLDRGRAQPQHF. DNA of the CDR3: TGTGCCAGCAGTGCCTTACTGGACAGGGGGCGCGCCCAGCCCCAGCATTTT.

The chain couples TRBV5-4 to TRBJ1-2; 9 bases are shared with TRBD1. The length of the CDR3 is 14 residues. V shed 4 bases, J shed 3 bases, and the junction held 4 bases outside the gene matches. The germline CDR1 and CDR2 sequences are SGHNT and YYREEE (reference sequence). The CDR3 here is CASSMGQGDYGYTF. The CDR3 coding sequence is TGTGCCAGCAGCATGGGACAGGGAGACTATGGCTACACCTTC.

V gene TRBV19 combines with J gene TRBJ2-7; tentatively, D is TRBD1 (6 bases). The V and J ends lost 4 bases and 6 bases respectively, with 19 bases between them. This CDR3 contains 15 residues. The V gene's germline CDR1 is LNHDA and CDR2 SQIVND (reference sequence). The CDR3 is CASSSRGPRKAEQYV. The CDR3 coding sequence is TGTGCCAGTAGTAGCAGGGGCCCTCGGAAGGCCGAGCAGTACGTC.

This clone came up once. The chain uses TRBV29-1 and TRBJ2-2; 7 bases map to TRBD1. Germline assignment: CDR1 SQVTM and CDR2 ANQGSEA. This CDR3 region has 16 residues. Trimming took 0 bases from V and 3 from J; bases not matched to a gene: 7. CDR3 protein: CSVEEVSGGDTGELFF. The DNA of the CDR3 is TGCAGCGTTGAAGAGGTGTCAGGGGGAGACACCGGGGAGCTGTTTTTT.

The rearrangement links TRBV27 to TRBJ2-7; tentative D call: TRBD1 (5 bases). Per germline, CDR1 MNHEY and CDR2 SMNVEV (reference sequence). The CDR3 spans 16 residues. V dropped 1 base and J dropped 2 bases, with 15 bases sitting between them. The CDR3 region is CASSLFPGFDAYEQYF. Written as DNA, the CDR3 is TGTGCCAGCAGTTTATTTCCAGGGTTTGACGCCTACGAGCAGTACTTC.

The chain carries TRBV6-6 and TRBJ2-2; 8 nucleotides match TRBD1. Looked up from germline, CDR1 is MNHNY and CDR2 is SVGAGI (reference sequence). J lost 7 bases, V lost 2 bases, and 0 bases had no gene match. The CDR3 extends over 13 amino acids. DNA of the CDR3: TGTGCCAGCAGTTACACAGGGGGCGGGGAGCTGTTTTTT. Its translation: CASSYTGGGELFF.

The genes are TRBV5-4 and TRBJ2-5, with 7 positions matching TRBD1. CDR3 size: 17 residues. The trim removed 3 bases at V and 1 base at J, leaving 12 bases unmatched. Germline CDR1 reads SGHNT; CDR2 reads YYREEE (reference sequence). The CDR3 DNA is TGTGCCAGCAGCTACACGTTGTACGGACAGGCCCAAGAGACCCAGTACTTC. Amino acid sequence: CASSYTLYGQAQETQYF.

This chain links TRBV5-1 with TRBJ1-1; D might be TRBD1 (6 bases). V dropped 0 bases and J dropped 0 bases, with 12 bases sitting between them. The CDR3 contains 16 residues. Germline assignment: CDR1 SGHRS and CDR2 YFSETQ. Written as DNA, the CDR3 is TGCGCCAGCAGCTTGGGCAGGGGTTCAATGAACACTGAAGCTTTCTTT. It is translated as CASSLGRGSMNTEAFF.

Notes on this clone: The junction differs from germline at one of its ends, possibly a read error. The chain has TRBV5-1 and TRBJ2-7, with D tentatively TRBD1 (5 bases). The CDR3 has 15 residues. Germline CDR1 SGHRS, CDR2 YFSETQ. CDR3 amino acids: CASSLGFDSYYEQYF. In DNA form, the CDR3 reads TGTGCCAGCAGCTTAGGATTTGACAGCTACTACGAGCAGTACTTC.

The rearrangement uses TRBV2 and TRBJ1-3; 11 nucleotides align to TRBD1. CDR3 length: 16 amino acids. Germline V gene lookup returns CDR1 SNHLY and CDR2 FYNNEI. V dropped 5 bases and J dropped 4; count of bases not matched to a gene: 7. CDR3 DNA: TGTGCCAGCAGTTCTCAAGGACAGGGGGCAGGAAACACCATATATTTT. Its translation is CASSSQGQGAGNTIYF.

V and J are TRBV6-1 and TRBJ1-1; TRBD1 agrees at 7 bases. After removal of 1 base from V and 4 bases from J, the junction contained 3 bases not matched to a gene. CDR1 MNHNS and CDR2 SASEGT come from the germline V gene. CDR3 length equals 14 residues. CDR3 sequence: CASSEDPGGTEAFF. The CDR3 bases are TGTGCCAGCAGTGAAGATCCAGGGGGCACTGAAGCTTTCTTT.

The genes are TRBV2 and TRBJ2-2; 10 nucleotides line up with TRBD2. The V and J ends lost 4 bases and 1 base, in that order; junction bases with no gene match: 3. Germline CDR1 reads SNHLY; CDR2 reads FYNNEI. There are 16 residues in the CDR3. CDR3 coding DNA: TGTGCCAGCAGTGTACGGACTAGCGGGAACACCGGGGAGCTGTTTTTT. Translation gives CASSVRTSGNTGELFF.

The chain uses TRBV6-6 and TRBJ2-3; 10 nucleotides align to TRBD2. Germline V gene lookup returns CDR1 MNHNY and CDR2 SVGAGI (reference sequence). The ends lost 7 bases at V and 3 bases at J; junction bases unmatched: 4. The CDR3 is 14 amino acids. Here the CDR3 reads CASKLAGVTDTQYF. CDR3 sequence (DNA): TGTGCCAGCAAGCTAGCGGGAGTAACAGATACGCAGTATTTT.

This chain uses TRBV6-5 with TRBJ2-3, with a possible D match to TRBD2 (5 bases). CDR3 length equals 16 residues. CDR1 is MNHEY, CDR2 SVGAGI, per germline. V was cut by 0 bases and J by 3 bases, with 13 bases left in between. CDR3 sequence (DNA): TGTGCCAGCAGTTACTCGACGGGGATAGGGACAGATACGCAGTATTTT. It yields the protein CASSYSTGIGTDTQYF.

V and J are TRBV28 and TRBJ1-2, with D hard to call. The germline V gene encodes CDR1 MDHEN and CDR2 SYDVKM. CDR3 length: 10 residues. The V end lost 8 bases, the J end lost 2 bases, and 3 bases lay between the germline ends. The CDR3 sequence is CASGNYGYTF. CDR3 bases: TGTGCCAGCGGCAACTATGGCTACACCTTC.

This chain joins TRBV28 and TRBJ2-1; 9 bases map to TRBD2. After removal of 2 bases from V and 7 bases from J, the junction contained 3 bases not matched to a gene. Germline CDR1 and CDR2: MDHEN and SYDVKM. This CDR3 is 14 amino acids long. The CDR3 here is CASSLAGGPNEQFF. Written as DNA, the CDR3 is TGTGCCAGCAGTTTAGCGGGGGGGCCGAATGAGCAGTTCTTC.

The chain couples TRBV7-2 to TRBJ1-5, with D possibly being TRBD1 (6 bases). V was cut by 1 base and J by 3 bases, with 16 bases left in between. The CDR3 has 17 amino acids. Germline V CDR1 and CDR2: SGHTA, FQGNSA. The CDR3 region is CASSLVYWQGTNQPQHF. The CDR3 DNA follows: TGTGCCAGCAGCTTAGTGTATTGGCAGGGGACCAATCAGCCCCAGCATTTT.